Following are 11 T cell receptor beta chains from one sample sequenced in a study of cytomegalovirus exposure and HLA in healthy donors. Sequencing was performed with immunoSEQ multiplex PCR; in TCRdb, only in-frame clones are kept and a portion is missing. The table includes some 110,000 clones, approximately 94% detected once. Sequenced input: PBMCs. These receptors were obtained from a woman aged 18 to 35 in good health and CMV-seronegative.

The chain is built from TRBV2 and TRBJ1-4; D ambiguous. The CDR3 totals 15 residues. Germline V gives CDR1 SNHLY, CDR2 FYNNEI. V lost 5 bases and J 0 bases, leaving 10 bases between the germline ends. The CDR3 spells CASSKTIATNEKLFF. CDR3 nucleotide sequence: TGTGCCAGCAGTAAGACAATAGCAACTAATGAAAAACTGTTTTTT. The entire variable domain, with the rest obtained from reference TRBV2 and TRBJ1-4, is as follows: EPEVTQTPSHQVTQMGQEVILRCVPISNHLYFYWYRQILGQKVEFLVSFYNNEISEKSEIFDDQFSVERPDGSNFTLKIRSTKLEDSAMYFCASSKTIATNEKLFFGSGTQLSVL.

The J gene is TRBJ1-2, the V gene TRBV28; D call uncertain. CDR1 is MDHEN and CDR2 is SYDVKM in the germline V gene. V gave up 5 bases and J gave up 6 bases, with 13 bases separating them. The CDR3 is 13 amino acids. The CDR3 is CASSPTERNGYTF. The CDR3 DNA reads TGTGCCAGCAGTCCTACAGAACGCAATGGCTACACCTTC.

V is TRBV7-6 and J is TRBJ2-3; TRBD1 aligns across 11 bases. Germline CDR1 SGHVS, CDR2 FNYEAQ. The length of the CDR3 is 16 residues. V lost 5 bases to trimming and J lost 4 bases; unmatched junction nucleotides: 8. This CDR3 reads CASSRWDRGTSDTQYF. CDR3 bases: TGTGCCAGCAGCCGATGGGACAGGGGGACATCAGATACGCAGTATTTT.

The J gene is TRBJ1-2, the V gene TRBV9, with 7 bases that match TRBD1. V lost 0 bases, J lost 8 bases, and 19 bases stayed unmatched. The CDR3 length is 18 residues. Germline V gene sequence: CDR1 SGDLS, CDR2 YYNGEE. Here the CDR3 DNA reads TGTGCCAGCAGCGTAGGCCCCGGACAGGACCGATCCCAAAGGGGCTACACCTTC. Residues: CASSVGPGQDRSQRGYTF.

The genes are TRBV28 and TRBJ1-1; a possible D gene is TRBD1 (6 bases). Trimming cost V 5 bases and J 1 base, with 14 bases left between them. Germline values: CDR1 MDHEN, CDR2 SYDVKM. The CDR3 has 15 residues. The CDR3 protein is CASSPSGRGNTEAFF. The CDR3 DNA sequence: TGTGCCAGCAGTCCGTCGGGCAGGGGGAACACTGAAGCTTTCTTT.

The CDR3 sequence: CASSGLSEPQHF. In nucleotides, the CDR3 is TGTGCCAGCAGCGGCCTTTCAGAGCCCCAGCATTTT. The genes are TRBV7-8 and TRBJ1-5; D unclear. The CDR3 has 12 residues. V was cut by 5 bases and J by 8 bases, with 10 bases left in between. Germline lookup yields CDR1 SGHVS and CDR2 FQNEAQ. Full variable domain (missing parts from reference TRBV7-8 and TRBJ1-5): GAGVSQSPRYKVAKRGQDVALRCDPISGHVSLFWYQQALGQGPEFLTYFQNEAQLDKSGLPSDRFFAERPEGSVSTLKIQRTQQEDSAVYLCASSGLSEPQHFGDGTRLSIL.

The chain links TRBV19 to TRBJ1-1, with 7 bases aligning to TRBD1. The CDR3 sequence is 15 residues long. J was trimmed by 5 bases and V by 5 bases; bases with no gene match: 11. The germline V gene encodes CDR1 LNHDA and CDR2 SQIVND (reference sequence). This CDR3 is CASSPTGPVWTEAFF. In nucleotides, the CDR3 is TGTGCCAGTAGTCCGACAGGGCCGGTGTGGACTGAAGCTTTCTTT.

The J gene is TRBJ1-2, the V gene TRBV9; 9 nucleotides align to TRBD1. CDR1 is SGDLS, CDR2 YYNGEE, per germline. The CDR3 has 15 residues. The J segment lost 7 bases and the V segment lost 0 bases, leaving 7 bases of the junction unmatched. This CDR3 is CASSVDGQGLTGYTF. Here the CDR3 DNA reads TGTGCCAGCAGCGTAGACGGACAGGGGCTGACTGGCTACACCTTC. Full variable domain (remainder filled in from reference TRBV9 and TRBJ1-2): DSGVTQTPKHLITATGQRVTLRCSPRSGDLSVYWYQQSLDQGLQFLIQYYNGEERAKGNILERFSAQQFPDLHSELNLSSLELGDSALYFCASSVDGQGLTGYTFGSGTRLTVV.

The chain combines TRBV7-2 with TRBJ2-5; no reliable D call. V lost 1 base and J 4 bases, leaving 10 bases between the germline ends. Germline values: CDR1 SGHTA, CDR2 FQGNSA. This CDR3 is built from 14 residues. The DNA for the CDR3 is TGTGCCAGCAGCTTAGACTCGCGTTCAGAGACCCAGTACTTC. Amino acid sequence: CASSLDSRSETQYF.

The rearrangement uses TRBV28 and TRBJ2-2, with TRBD1 matching over 11 bases. Trimming removed 11 bases from V and 4 bases from J; junction bases left unmatched: 15. CDR1 MDHEN and CDR2 SYDVKM come from the germline V gene. The CDR3 has 17 residues. The CDR3 sequence is CASHDLTGTGGTGELFF. The DNA of the CDR3 is TGTGCCTCCCATGACCTTACCGGGACAGGGGGCACCGGGGAGCTGTTTTTT.

The chain links TRBV14 to TRBJ2-3; 10 bases match TRBD2. From germline, CDR1 is SGHDN and CDR2 FVKESK. This CDR3 has 15 amino acids. Germline trimming cut 5 bases from V and 2 bases from J; bases unmatched to any gene: 4. This chain's CDR3 is CASSTTSGYTDTQYF. The CDR3 DNA follows: TGTGCCAGCAGCACGACTAGCGGGTACACAGATACGCAGTATTTT.